This T cell receptor (beta chain) was found in a study of response to subunit inactivated influenza vaccine (dated by TCRdb to the late 2010s). Concerning the study at large: Deep quantitative profiling of the T cell receptor repertoire was used in the study to follow responses to a trivalent subunit inactivated influenza vaccine.

Study-wide conclusions, independent of this receptor: The authors proposed that each seasonal influenza vaccination may bring in only a limited number of new T cells.

Based on the germline V gene (reference sequence), the CDR1 and CDR2 sequences are SGHKS and YYEKEE. The cysteine opens and the phenylalanine closes a CDR3 of 15 amino acids. The only DNA kept is the CDR3, 45 bases in frame from the first base. Trimming takes 4 bases off V and 7 bases off J; junction bases not matched to a gene: 11. Library generation was performed with RT-PCR. The listed sequencing device is Illumina HiSeq 2500. The public reads were quality trimmed at Q25 with fastp and then assembled into clones with MiXCR by TCRdb, keeping productive beta chains. CDR3 protein sequences are deduplicated, and each keeps its most common genes and DNA. The sample table shows some 500,000 distinct CDR3 sequences, and about 15% are seen once. Less than 4% of the sample belongs to the ten largest clones. This clonotype appeared a few times. No cognate antigen has been identified for it. No quality values exist for individual bases; no much larger clone is one base distant.

The chain employs TRBV5-5 and TRBJ2-5, with 9 bases matching TRBD2. This sample comprised CD4+ T cells sorted from PBMCs, obtained roughly 24 months after vaccination. The sequence derives from a man between 50 and 70 years old who received an inactivated influenza vaccine. Donor details come from another sample of the same person, matched by shared clones. The DNA sequence follows: TGTGCCAGCAGCAGAGCGCGGGGGGGCCAAAGGACCCAGTACTTC. Translation gives CASSRARGGQRTQYF.